The rows below give T cell receptor beta chains drawn from one sample of a study of blood T cell repertoires in COVID-19. The protocol was immunoSEQ multiplex PCR, while the TCRdb copy is restricted to in-frame clones and leaves out a portion. The table includes approximately 280,000 clones, 85% to 90% detected once. Material for sequencing was PBMCs or T cells enriched from blood (not recorded which). The source of these receptors is a woman aged 18-35 years with acute COVID-19. Both conserved end residues are part of each CDR3. The order of the fields is CDR3 DNA, CDR3 protein, V gene, J gene, D gene. D genes are given only for firm matches.

cdr3_nt: TGTGCCAGCAGCGTACTCTCAAAGCCTAACCGGGAGCTGTTTTTT
cdr3_aa: CASSVLSKPNRELFF
v_call: TRBV9
j_call: TRBJ2-2
d_call: -

cdr3_nt: TGTGCCAGCAGCTTTGGAGCGGAAGATACGCAGTATTTT
cdr3_aa: CASSFGAEDTQYF
v_call: TRBV7-9
j_call: TRBJ2-3
d_call: -

cdr3_nt: TGTGCCAGCAGTGCAGGGGTTGAGCAGTACTTC
cdr3_aa: CASSAGVEQYF
v_call: TRBV27
j_call: TRBJ2-7
d_call: -

cdr3_nt: TGTGCCAGCAGCTCACAAATACGGACAGGGAGTCGTCGTCCTGAAGCTTTCTTT
cdr3_aa: CASSSQIRTGSRRPEAFF
v_call: TRBV11-2
j_call: TRBJ1-1
d_call: TRBD1

cdr3_nt: TGTGCCAGCAGAGCGACGGGACAGGGGTACGAGCAGTACTTC
cdr3_aa: CASRATGQGYEQYF
v_call: TRBV28
j_call: TRBJ2-7
d_call: TRBD1

cdr3_nt: TGCGCCAGCACGGTTTCCGGGACAGTATCAAATGGCTACACCTTC
cdr3_aa: CASTVSGTVSNGYTF
v_call: TRBV5-1
j_call: TRBJ1-2
d_call: TRBD1

cdr3_nt: TGCGCCAGCAGCAGGGACAGTTGGAGCAATGAGCAGTTCTTC
cdr3_aa: CASSRDSWSNEQFF
v_call: TRBV5-1
j_call: TRBJ2-1
d_call: TRBD1

cdr3_nt: TGTGCCAGCAGTGACGGCGGGACCTACAATGAGCAGTTCTTC
cdr3_aa: CASSDGGTYNEQFF
v_call: TRBV6-4
j_call: TRBJ2-1
d_call: -

cdr3_nt: TGCGCCAGCCCCTTCCTCGGGGTCCTCTACTCCTATAATTCACCCCTCCACTTT
cdr3_aa: CASPFLGVLYSYNSPLHF
v_call: TRBV10-1
j_call: TRBJ1-6
d_call: -

cdr3_nt: TGCGCCAGCAGCTTCGGGGGACTACCAGCCTACGAGCAGTACTTC
cdr3_aa: CASSFGGLPAYEQYF
v_call: TRBV5-1
j_call: TRBJ2-7
d_call: TRBD2